The following is a T cell receptor (beta chain) sequence with its context. What it binds is unknown. This CDR3 spans 16 amino acids. J lost 5 bases, V lost 4 bases, and 11 bases had no gene match. Germline loops: CDR1 SGDLS, CDR2 YYNGEE. This specimen belongs to a study of blood T cells in healthy people across ages. The authors ran a second PCR of about 6 to 11 cycles using a sample-barcoded 5' primer and a J-beta primer mix. Each TCR beta cDNA got a 12-nucleotide random molecular identifier. TCRdb passed the 5' RACE reads through MiXCR, listing each CDR3 protein once. The sample gives roughly 1,300,000 distinct CDR3 sequences, around 59% of which show up once; 6.7% is in the top ten. Drawing of peripheral blood yielded about 10 milliliters from each donor. Study observations and caveats: Older age coincided with a roughly linear decline in TCR beta diversity per million T cells. Unsorted PBMC material precluded a definitive naive versus antigen-experienced comparison.

The rearrangement joins TRBV9 to TRBJ1-2, with 10 positions matching TRBD1. The TCR was taken from a man aged 18-30 years in good health. What was sequenced was blood. CDR3 protein: CASSQGQGQGLYGYTF. CDR3 bases: TGTGCCAGCAGCCAGGGACAGGGACAGGGGTTGTATGGCTACACCTTC.